The TCR beta chain described here comes from a study of blood T cells in healthy people across ages. Note on this clonotype: This sequence may be a read error, since a much larger clone differs from it by one base.

Donors gave roughly 10 milliliters of peripheral blood apiece. Combining a sample-barcoded 5' primer with a J-beta primer mix, a second PCR ran for roughly 7 to 12 cycles. TCRdb passed the 5' RACE reads through MiXCR, listing each CDR3 protein once. Of 1.4 million or so distinct CDR3 sequences in the sample, roughly two fifths were seen once. This CDR3 is 12 amino acids long. The germline gives CDR1 SQVTM, CDR2 ANQGSEA. The V call is TRBV29-1, the J call TRBJ2-1; 7 nucleotides line up with TRBD2. The J call is uncertain, as TRBJ2-7 better fits the DNA end. Material: blood. The TCR sequence derives from a woman younger than 35 in good health. CDR3 region: CSVEGDYNEQYF. Written as DNA, the CDR3 is TGCAGCGTTGAAGGGGACTACAATGAGCAGTACTTC.